This entry lists 7 T cell receptor beta chains sequenced from one sample in a study of T cells in Graves' hyperthyroidism and ophthalmopathy. What was amplified from RNA transcripts were TCR beta CDR3 regions. The primer set for the first-round RT-PCR of the TCR CDR3 was HTBI. TCRdb processed the multiplex PCR reads anew with MiXCR; each CDR3 protein has one entry. The sample holds about 47,000 distinct CDR3 sequences, approximately 58% seen once. The material sequenced was peripheral blood or thyroid tissue (not recorded which). All receptors come from a man aged 18 to 29 with Graves' hyperthyroidism.

As to this clonotype: A read error may account for a junction end that differs from germline. This chain links TRBV19 with TRBJ1-2, with D unresolved. The CDR3 consists of 15 residues. Germline lookup yields CDR1 LNHDA and CDR2 SQIVND (reference sequence). The chain's CDR3 is CASSPTGQDHYGYTF. The CDR3 region has the DNA TGTGCCAGTAGTCCGACTGGGCAGGACCACTACGGCTACACCTTC. The whole variable domain, remainder taken from reference TRBV19 and TRBJ1-2, is DGGITQSPKYLFRKEGQNVTLSCEQNLNHDAMYWYRQDPGQGLRLIYYSQIVNDFQKGDIAEGYSVSREKKESFPLTVTSAQKNPTAFYLCASSPTGQDHYGYTFGSGTRLTVV.

This clonotype has just one count. The chain employs TRBV12-5 and TRBJ1-5; D uncertain. Germline-derived CDR1 and CDR2 are LGHNT and FRNRAP. Deletions cut 5 bases from V and 0 bases from J, with 8 bases between. The CDR3 is 14 amino acids. The CDR3 sequence: CASGEGYSNQPQHF. CDR3 sequence (DNA): TGTGCTAGTGGTGAGGGATATAGCAATCAGCCCCAGCATTTT. The whole variable domain, filled in from reference TRBV12-5 and TRBJ1-5, reads DARVTQTPRHKVTEMGQEVTMRCQPILGHNTVFWYRQTMMQGLELLAYFRNRAPLDDSGMPKDRFSAEMPDATLATLKIQPSEPRDSAVYFCASGEGYSNQPQHFGDGTRLSIL.

This clonotype has more than one count but fewer than ten. The rearrangement joins TRBV25-1 to TRBJ2-5; D may be TRBD1 or TRBD2 (5 bases each). This CDR3 comprises 14 residues. Deletions cut 1 base from V and 5 bases from J, with 11 bases between. The V gene's germline CDR1 is MGHDK and CDR2 SYGVNS. The CDR3 spells CASSELFGAETQYF. In nucleotides, the CDR3 is TGTGCCAGCAGTGAATTATTCGGGGCGGAGACCCAGTACTTC.

This clonotype was counted a few times. A much larger clone sits a single nucleotide away, making a read error possible. The rearrangement links TRBV7-9 to TRBJ2-3; the match to TRBD2 covers 7 bases. The CDR3 runs to 12 residues. Germline CDR1 and CDR2: SEHNR and FQNEAQ (reference sequence). CDR3 in DNA: TGTACCAGCAGCTTAGGCGGGGGTACGCAGTATTTT. Translation: CTSSLGGGTQYF.

Worth noting for this clonotype: The germline gene is not matched at one end of the junction; a read error may be the cause. This chain joins TRBV7-2 and TRBJ1-2, with D maybe TRBD1 (6 bases). This CDR3 is built from 14 residues. The germline gives CDR1 SGHTA, CDR2 FQGNSA. CDR3 coding DNA: TGTGCCAGCATTACCAGGGGAGAATTCTATGGCTACACTTTC. Its protein product is CASITRGEFYGYTF.

This clonotype was seen a handful of times. V and J are TRBV15 and TRBJ1-2; D not resolved. V was clipped by 10 bases and J by 1 base, with 19 bases between them. The length of the CDR3 is 15 residues. From germline, CDR1 is LNHNV and CDR2 YYDKDF (reference sequence). Written as DNA, the CDR3 is TGTGCCATCAAGGACGGTAGAAGAAATAACTATGGCTACACCTTC. This encodes CAIKDGRRNNYGYTF.

This clonotype was counted between two and nine times. The rearrangement joins TRBV15 to TRBJ1-2; a weak D match, TRBD1 (5 bases). Germline V CDR1 and CDR2: LNHNV, YYDKDF (reference sequence). With 5 bases removed from V and 4 bases from J, the gap between germline ends came to 14 bases. This CDR3 has 14 amino acids. The DNA of the CDR3 is TGTGCCACCAGCTCCCGTACAAGGGGCTATGGCTACACCTTC. This encodes CATSSRTRGYGYTF.